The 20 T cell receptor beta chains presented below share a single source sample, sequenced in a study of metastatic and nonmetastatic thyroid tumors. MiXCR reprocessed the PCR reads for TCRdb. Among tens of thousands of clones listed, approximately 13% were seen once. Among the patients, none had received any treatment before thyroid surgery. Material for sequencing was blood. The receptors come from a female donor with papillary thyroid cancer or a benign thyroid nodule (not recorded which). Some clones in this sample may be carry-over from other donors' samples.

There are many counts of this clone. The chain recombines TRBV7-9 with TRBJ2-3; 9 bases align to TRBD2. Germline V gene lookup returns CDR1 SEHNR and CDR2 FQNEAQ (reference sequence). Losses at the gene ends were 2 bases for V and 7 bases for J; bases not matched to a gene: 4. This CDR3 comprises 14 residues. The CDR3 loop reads CASSLFPSGNTQYF. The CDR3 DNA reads TGTGCCAGCAGCTTATTCCCTAGCGGGAATACGCAGTATTTT.

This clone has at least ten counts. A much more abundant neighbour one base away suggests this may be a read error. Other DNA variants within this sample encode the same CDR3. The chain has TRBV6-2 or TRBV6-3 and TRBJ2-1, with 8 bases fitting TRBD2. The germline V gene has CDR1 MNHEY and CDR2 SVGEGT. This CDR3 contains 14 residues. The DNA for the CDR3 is TGCGCCAGCACGGGGGGGGGAGTTCACAATGAGCAGTTCTTC. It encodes CASTGGGVHNEQFF.

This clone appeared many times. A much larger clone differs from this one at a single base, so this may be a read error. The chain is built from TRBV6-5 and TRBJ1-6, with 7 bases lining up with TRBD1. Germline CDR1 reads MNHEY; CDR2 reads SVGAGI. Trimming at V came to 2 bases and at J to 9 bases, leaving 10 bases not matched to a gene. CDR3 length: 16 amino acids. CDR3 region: CASSYLPQGDTSPLHF. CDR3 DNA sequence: TGTGCCAGCAGTTACCTCCCGCAGGGGGATACTTCACCCCTCCACTTT.

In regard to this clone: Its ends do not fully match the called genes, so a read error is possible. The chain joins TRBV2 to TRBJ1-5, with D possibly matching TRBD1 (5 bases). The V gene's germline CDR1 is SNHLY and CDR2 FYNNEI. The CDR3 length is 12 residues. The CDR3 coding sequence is TGTGCCAGCAGTGGGGACTATCAGCCCCATCATTTT. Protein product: CASSGDYQPHHF.

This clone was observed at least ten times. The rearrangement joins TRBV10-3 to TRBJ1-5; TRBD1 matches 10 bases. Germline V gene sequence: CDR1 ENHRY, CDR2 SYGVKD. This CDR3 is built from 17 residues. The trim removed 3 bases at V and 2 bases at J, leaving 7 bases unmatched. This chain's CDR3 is CAISDSGTGAGNQPQHF. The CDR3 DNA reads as TGTGCCATCAGTGACTCCGGGACAGGGGCCGGCAATCAGCCCCAGCATTTT.

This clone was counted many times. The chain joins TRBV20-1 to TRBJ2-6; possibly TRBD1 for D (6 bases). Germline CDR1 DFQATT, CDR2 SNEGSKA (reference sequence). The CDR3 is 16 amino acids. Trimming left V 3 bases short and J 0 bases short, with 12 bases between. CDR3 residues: CSARHLRGSGANVLTF. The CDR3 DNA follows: TGCAGTGCTAGGCACCTCAGGGGCTCTGGGGCCAACGTCCTGACTTTC.

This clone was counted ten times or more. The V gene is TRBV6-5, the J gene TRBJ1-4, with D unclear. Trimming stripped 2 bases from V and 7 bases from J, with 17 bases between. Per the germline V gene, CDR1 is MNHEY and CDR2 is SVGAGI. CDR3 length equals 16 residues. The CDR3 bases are TGTGCCAGCAGTTACCGGGGTTGGGGTCCTCGTGAAAAACTGTTTTTT. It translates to CASSYRGWGPREKLFF.

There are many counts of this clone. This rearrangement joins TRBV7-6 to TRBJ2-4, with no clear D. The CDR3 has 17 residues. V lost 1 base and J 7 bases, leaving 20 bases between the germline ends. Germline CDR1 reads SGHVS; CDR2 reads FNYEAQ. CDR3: CASSLEGGVGSSNIQYF. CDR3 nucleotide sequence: TGTGCCAGCAGCTTAGAGGGTGGGGTCGGTAGTTCCAACATTCAGTACTTC. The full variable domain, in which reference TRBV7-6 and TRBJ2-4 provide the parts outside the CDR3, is GAGVSQSPRYKVTKRGQDVALRCDPISGHVSLYWYRQALGQGPEFLTYFNYEAQQDKSGLPNDRFSAERPEGSISTLTIQRTEQRDSAMYRCASSLEGGVGSSNIQYFGAGTRLSVL.

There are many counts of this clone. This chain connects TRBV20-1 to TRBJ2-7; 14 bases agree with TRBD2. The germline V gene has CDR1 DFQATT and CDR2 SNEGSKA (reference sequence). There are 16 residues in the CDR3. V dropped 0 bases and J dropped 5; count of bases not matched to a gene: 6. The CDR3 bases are TGCAGTGCTAGAGACGGGACTAGCGGGAGTGTCCACGAGCAGTACTTC. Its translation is CSARDGTSGSVHEQYF.

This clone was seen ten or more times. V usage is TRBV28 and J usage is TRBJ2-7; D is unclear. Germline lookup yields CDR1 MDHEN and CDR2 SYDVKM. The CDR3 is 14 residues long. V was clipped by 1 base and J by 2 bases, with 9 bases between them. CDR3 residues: CASSLLGPTYEQYF. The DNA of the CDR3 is TGTGCCAGCAGTTTATTAGGGCCCACCTACGAGCAGTACTTC.

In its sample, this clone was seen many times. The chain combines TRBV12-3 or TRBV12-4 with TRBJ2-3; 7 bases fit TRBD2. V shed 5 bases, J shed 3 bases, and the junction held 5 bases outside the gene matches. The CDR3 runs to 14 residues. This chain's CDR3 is CASSRLARTDTQYF. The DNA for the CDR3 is TGTGCCAGCAGTCGACTAGCTAGGACAGATACGCAGTATTTT.

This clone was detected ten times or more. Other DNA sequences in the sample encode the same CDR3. In DNA, the CDR3 is TGTGCCAGTACGAAGGGACAGGGTAGCTCTGGGGCCAACGTCCTGACTTTC. Amino acids: CASTKGQGSSGANVLTF. V is TRBV19 and J is TRBJ2-6; 9 bases match TRBD1. In germline, CDR1 is LNHDA, CDR2 SQIVND (reference sequence). This CDR3 is 17 amino acids long. Trimming at V came to 7 bases and at J to 0 bases, leaving 7 bases not matched to a gene.

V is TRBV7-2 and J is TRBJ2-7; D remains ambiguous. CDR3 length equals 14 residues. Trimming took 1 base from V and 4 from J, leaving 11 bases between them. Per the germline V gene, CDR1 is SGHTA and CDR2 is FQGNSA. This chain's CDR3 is CASSLEATGYEQYF. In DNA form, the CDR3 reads TGTGCCAGCAGCTTAGAGGCCACGGGTTACGAGCAGTACTTC.

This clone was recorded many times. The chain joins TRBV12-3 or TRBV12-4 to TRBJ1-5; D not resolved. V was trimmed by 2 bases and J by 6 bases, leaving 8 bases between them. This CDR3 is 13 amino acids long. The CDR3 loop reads CASSLIGPQPQHF. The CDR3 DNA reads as TGTGCCAGCAGTTTAATAGGACCTCAGCCCCAGCATTTT.

CDR3 coding DNA: TGCGCCAGCAGCCGGGTGGAAGGGGGGAATGAGCAGTTCTTC. Protein sequence: CASSRVEGGNEQFF. The chain recombines TRBV5-1 with TRBJ2-1, with D tentatively TRBD1 or TRBD2 (6 bases each). Trimming shortened V by 4 bases and J by 7 bases, and 15 bases separated the two germline ends. Germline assignment: CDR1 SGHRS and CDR2 YFSETQ. There are 14 residues in the CDR3.

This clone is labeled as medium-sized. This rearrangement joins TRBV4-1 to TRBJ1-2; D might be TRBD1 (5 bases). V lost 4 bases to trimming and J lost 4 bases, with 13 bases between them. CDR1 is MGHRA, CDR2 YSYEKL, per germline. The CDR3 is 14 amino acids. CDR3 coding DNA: TGCGCCAGCAGCCGAGAGGGGCCCGGCTATGGCTACACCTTC. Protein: CASSREGPGYGYTF.

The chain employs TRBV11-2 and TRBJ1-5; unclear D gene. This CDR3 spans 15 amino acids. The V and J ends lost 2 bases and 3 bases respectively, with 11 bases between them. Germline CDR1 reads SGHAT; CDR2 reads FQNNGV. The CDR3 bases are TGTGCCAGCAGCTTAACCCCTGAGTTCAATCAGCCCCAGCATTTT. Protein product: CASSLTPEFNQPQHF.

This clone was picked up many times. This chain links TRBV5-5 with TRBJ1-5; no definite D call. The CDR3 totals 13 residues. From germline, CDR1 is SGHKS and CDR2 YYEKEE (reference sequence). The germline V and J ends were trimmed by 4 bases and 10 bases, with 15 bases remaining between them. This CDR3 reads CASSSESNRPQHF. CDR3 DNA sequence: TGTGCCAGCAGCAGCGAATCCAATCGTCCCCAGCATTTT.

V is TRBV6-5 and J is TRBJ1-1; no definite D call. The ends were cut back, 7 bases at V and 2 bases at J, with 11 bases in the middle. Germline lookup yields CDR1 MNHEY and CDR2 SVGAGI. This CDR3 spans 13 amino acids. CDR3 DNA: TGTGCCAGCACGTTAAGAAGTAACACTGAAGCTTTCTTT. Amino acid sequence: CASTLRSNTEAFF.

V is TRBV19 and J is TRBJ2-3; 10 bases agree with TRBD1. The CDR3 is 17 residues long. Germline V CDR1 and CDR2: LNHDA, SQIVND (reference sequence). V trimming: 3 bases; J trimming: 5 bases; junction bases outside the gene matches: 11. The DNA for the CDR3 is TGTGCCAGTAGTATTGTCCTGGGACAGGGGTGGATAGATACGCAGTATTTT. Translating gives CASSIVLGQGWIDTQYF.